This T cell receptor beta chain stems from a study of a mutant IDH1 vaccine in newly diagnosed glioma (dated by TCRdb to the early 2020s). Some background on the complete study: Vaccination was initiated 4-6 weeks after radiotherapy alone, or concurrently with temozolomide cycles in the chemotherapy-containing groups. Of the approximately 33 patients who were treated, about 60% were male and 37.5% were female, and the mean age was about 40 years. Before enrollment, patients had received standard therapy of radiotherapy alone, temozolomide alone, or radiochemotherapy with temozolomide; most received the combination. The week-35 safety follow-up was designated visit V12, and the week-47 end of study was designated visit V13. Peripheral blood was collected at six visits: V03 (baseline), V05, V07, V10, V12 and V13. For exploratory analyses, longitudinal TCRB deep sequencing was carried out in about 26 treated patients wherever samples were available.

The germline V gene encodes CDR1 SGHRS and CDR2 YFSETQ. Between the V and J ends, shortened by 0 bases and 0 bases respectively, the junction contains 7 bases. The CDR3 runs 16 residues from the cysteine to the phenylalanine. The read is trimmed to its CDR3 DNA, 48 bases read in frame from base 1. On this clone: This receptor's antigen is unknown. Per-nucleotide qualities are absent, and no much larger clonotype sits a single base away.

The library was produced with the immunoSEQ multiplex PCR assay. Following the manufacturer's protocol, the hsTCRB Kit was used to amplify rearranged TCR beta chain sequences. TCRB libraries were sequenced on an Illumina MiSeq. As for the authors' bioinformatics: The proprietary platform of the kit vendor was used for demultiplexing, trimming and gene mapping. TCRdb re-hosts the immuneACCESS table, in-frame sequences only. Its copies lack some clones; in the studies checked, an unresolved V gene accounts for under half of them, and the cause for the rest is not known. V and J calls and clone size come straight from that table; D and trimming were deduced from the DNA. This sample has 26,000 or so clones in its table, and approximately 87% of those were observed once. Jointly, the top ten make up 30% to 35% of the sample. The investigation overall reported the following: Changes in the top peripheral T cell clonotypes picked up by TCRB sequencing did not appear to be linked to pseudoprogression. Selection of PBMC samples for TCRB deep sequencing was based on availability. The authors stated that sample limitations prevented analyses of patient blood samples from being reproduced. Immune responses induced by the vaccine were seen in 90% to 95% of patients across multiple MHC alleles.

The sample's time point, from its label and the paper: week 35, safety follow-up. Each vaccine dose was 300 ug of a 20-mer mutant IDH1 peptide in Montanide, given subcutaneously with topical imiquimod. Patients were given eight vaccinations, in weeks 1, 3, 5, 7, 11, 15, 19 and 23, which matched visits V03 through V10. The donors had newly diagnosed IDH1-mutant astrocytomas of WHO grade 3 or 4 that showed loss of nuclear ATRX. The samples were drawn from NOA16, a multicentre, single-arm, open-label phase I trial in Germany that tested a mutant IDH1 peptide vaccine in humans for the first time. The DNeasy Blood and Tissue Kit was used to extract genomic DNA from EDTA blood for TCRB sequencing.

The receptor was isolated from a young man with glioma. The material was PBMCs, obtained from a glioma patient whose treatment included an IDH1 peptide vaccine. This receptor chain uses TRBV5-1 and TRBJ2-6; confidence is insufficient to name the D gene. The CDR3 region reads CASSLGPSSGANVLTF. The DNA reads TGCGCCAGCAGCTTGGGACCCAGCTCTGGGGCCAACGTCCTGACTTTC.